This TCR beta chain was obtained from a study of follicular helper T cells after annual influenza vaccination. Time point of the sample: 2014-2015 season, pre-vaccination. Each time point used about 40 to 100 mL of blood. The method was immunoSEQ multiplex PCR; TCRdb's version includes in-frame clones alone and lacks a portion of them. This sample yields 28,000 or so clones, of which 65% to 85% are seen a single time; roughly 1.3% belongs to the top ten. This clone was counted a few times. The target antigen is unknown. Study results and caveats: Recurrent ICOS+CD38+ cTfh clonotypes included tetramer and AIM influenza-specific ones.

Germline V gene lookup returns CDR1 SGHAT and CDR2 FQNNGV. This CDR3 is built from 14 residues. Between the trimmed V and J ends, which lost 5 bases and 5 bases, there was a span of 12 bases. The input for sequencing was CXCR5+ CD38- circulating T follicular helper cells from blood, taken on the day of influenza vaccination. The sample's subset: circulating Tfh, non-naive CD4+CXCR5+PD-1+ (ICOS+CD38+ or ICOS-CD38-). The TCR comes from an adult who received the influenza vaccine. The V call is TRBV11-2, the J call TRBJ1-4; TRBD1 is a possible D gene (6 bases). CDR3 nucleotides: TGTGCCAGCAGCCACAGGGCTGGGAATGAAAAACTGTTTTTT. It yields the protein CASSHRAGNEKLFF.